This TCR beta chain was identified during a study of T cell repertoires and HLA-DP antigens. Study as a whole: Donor ages ranged from 18-to-29 to 60-to-69; a couple of men, one woman. Study-level points and caveats: Against both alloantigens, CD137+ clonality was similar, around 0.41. The CD4+ repertoire was not split into naive and memory.

The PCR primers covered 54 TRBV and 13 TRBJ segments. The data were produced by immunoSEQ multiplex PCR, yet TCRdb's version contains in-frame clones alone and is incomplete. The table shows 85,000 to 90,000 clones, with about 89% occurring only once. Concerning this clone itself: The antigen remains unidentified. This same CDR3 is encoded by further DNA sequences in the sample.

This clonotype originated in a man in his fifties in good health and CMV-seronegative. The sequencing input was CD4+ T cells from PBMCs.

CDR3 protein: CASRGYGSTDTQYF. The CDR3 coding sequence is TGTGCCAGCAGAGGATACGGGTCCACAGATACGCAGTATTTT. The chain combines TRBV28 with TRBJ2-3, with unresolved D. The CDR3 contains 14 residues. V was shortened by 6 bases and J by 2 bases, with 12 bases between the two germline ends. Germline V gene data show CDR1 as MDHEN and CDR2 as SYDVKM.